This TCR beta chain was recovered during a study of shared clonotypes between healthy human individuals. Study-level points and caveats: Sharing across four donors was highest in naive CD4 (roughly 5%) and lowest in memory CD8 (roughly 0.4%).

Genomic DNA belonging to each subset was distributed in equal measure over several immunoSEQ plates. Only in-frame clones appear in the TCRdb table, and some are missing; sequencing was by immunoSEQ multiplex PCR. The table includes 1 million to 1.2 million clones, about 72% detected once. CDR3 length: 11 amino acids. The V gene's germline CDR1 is SEHNR and CDR2 FQNEAQ (reference sequence). Comment on this clone: Its antigen remains unknown. One junction end does not reproduce the germline sequence, and a read error may be involved. The same CDR3 arises from other DNA sequences in this sample as well.

Sample: memory CD4+ T cells from PBMCs. Subset reported: CD45RA-negative fraction. The sequence came from a man aged 18 to 29 in good health. Some clones in this sample may be carry-over from other donors' samples. This chain joins TRBV7-9 and TRBJ1-1; possibly TRBD1 for D (6 bases). CDR3 DNA sequence: TGTGCAAGCAGCTTAGCGGGGGCAGCTTTCTTT. Its protein product is CASSLAGAAFF.